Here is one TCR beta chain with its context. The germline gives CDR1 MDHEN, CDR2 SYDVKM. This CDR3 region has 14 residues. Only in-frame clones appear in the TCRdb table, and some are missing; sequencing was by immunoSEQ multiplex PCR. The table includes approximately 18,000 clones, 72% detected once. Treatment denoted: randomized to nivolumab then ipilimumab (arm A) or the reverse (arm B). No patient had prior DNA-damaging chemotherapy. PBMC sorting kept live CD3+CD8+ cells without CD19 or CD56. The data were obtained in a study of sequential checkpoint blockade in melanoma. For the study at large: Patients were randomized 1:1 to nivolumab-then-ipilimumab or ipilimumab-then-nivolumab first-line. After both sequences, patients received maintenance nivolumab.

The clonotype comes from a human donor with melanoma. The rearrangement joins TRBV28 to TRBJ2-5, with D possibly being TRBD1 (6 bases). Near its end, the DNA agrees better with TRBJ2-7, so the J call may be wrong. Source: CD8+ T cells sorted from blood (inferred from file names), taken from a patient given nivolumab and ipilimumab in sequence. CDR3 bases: TGTGCCAGCAGAAGAATCCCACAGGGTTACGAGCAGTACTTC. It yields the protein CASRRIPQGYEQYF.